Following are 5 T cell receptor beta chains from one sample sequenced in a study of glioma-infiltrating T cells. TCR alpha and beta CDR3 regions were amplified from RNA using iRepertoire nested multiplex PCR. TCRdb re-analysed the multiplex PCR reads in MiXCR, keeping a single row per CDR3 protein. The sample carries under 600 distinct CDR3 sequences, roughly 50% recorded once. Sequencing used glioma tissue, nonneoplastic brain tissue, or PBMCs (not recorded which). These receptors were obtained from a human donor with low-grade glioma or glioblastoma, undergoing nonglioma brain surgery, or in good health (not recorded which).

In its sample, this clonotype is large (0.1 to 1%). The rearrangement joins TRBV4-1 to TRBJ2-7; a weak D match, TRBD2 (5 bases). Germline V gives CDR1 MGHRA, CDR2 YSYEKL. CDR3 length: 14 residues. V was shortened by 4 bases and J by 2 bases, with 12 bases between the two germline ends. As DNA, the CDR3 is TGCGCCAGCAGCCGCACGGACGGGACCTACGAGCAGTACTTC. Translated: CASSRTDGTYEQYF.

A remark on this clonotype: Compared with germline, one end of the junction differs, possibly owing to a read error. This chain links TRBV11-2 with TRBJ2-1; a possible D gene is TRBD2 (6 bases). This CDR3 has 14 residues. Germline V gives CDR1 SGHAT, CDR2 FQNNGV. In DNA, the CDR3 is TGTGCCCGCAGCTTCCTGGGCGGGAACACTGAGCAGTTCTTC. It encodes CARSFLGGNTEQFF.

The rearrangement joins TRBV11-2 to TRBJ2-3, with 14 bases lining up with TRBD2. Looked up from germline, CDR1 is SGHAT and CDR2 is FQNNGV. This CDR3 has 18 amino acids. The DNA for the CDR3 is TGTGACATCAGCTTATTCCGGTGGACTAGCGGGAGGAAAGAGACGCAGTATTTT. Translating it yields CDISLFRWTSGRKETQYF.

Judged by abundance, this clonotype is large. This chain connects TRBV7-9 to TRBJ1-3; perhaps TRBD1 as D (5 bases). Germline values: CDR1 SEHNR, CDR2 FQNEAQ (reference sequence). The CDR3 is made up of 14 amino acids. Between the trimmed V and J ends, which lost 4 bases and 4 bases, there was a span of 11 bases. CDR3 nucleotides: TGTGCCAGCAGCTCTGGGGCGACCGGAAACACCATATATTTT. This gives the protein CASSSGATGNTIYF.

This clonotype is classed as large. This chain joins TRBV27 and TRBJ2-1, with 10 positions matching TRBD2. The V gene's germline CDR1 is MNHEY and CDR2 SMNVEV (reference sequence). There are 16 residues in the CDR3. After removal of 2 bases from V and 4 bases from J, the junction contained 5 bases not matched to a gene. The CDR3, as DNA: TGTGCCAGCAGTTTAGCTAGCGGGAGCATTTACAATGAGCAGTTCTTC. Residues: CASSLASGSIYNEQFF.